The 32 T cell receptor beta chains reported below all come from one sample, sequenced in a study of CXCR3-negative and CXCR3-positive naive CD8 T cells. The authors prepared UMI-labeled TRB cDNA libraries by 5' RACE. TCRdb reworked the 5' RACE reads into one entry per CDR3 protein, no DNA. The data include tens of thousands of distinct CDR3 sequences; the top ten clones carry about 1.9%. Source material: naive CXCR3- CD8+ T cells from blood. Subset given: CD45RO-CCR7+CD27+CD95- naive CD8+ T cells lacking CXCR3 (TNR3-). These receptors all come from a human donor in good health. Some clones in this sample may be carry-over from other donors' samples.

The V call is TRBV19, the J call TRBJ2-5; TCRdb calls TRBD2, which cannot be checked without DNA. The CDR3 totals 13 residues. The germline V gene encodes CDR1 LNHDA and CDR2 SQIVND (reference sequence). CDR3 region: CASSTGGLETQYF.

The chain employs TRBV29-1 and TRBJ2-5; TCRdb names TRBD2, which stays unverified in the absence of DNA. The CDR3 sequence is 19 residues long. Germline V gives CDR1 SQVTM, CDR2 ANQGSEA. The CDR3 sequence: CSVELSMWVAGGLGETQYF.

The rearrangement links TRBV7-2 to TRBJ2-3; TCRdb indicates TRBD1, and absent DNA this call remains unverified. Germline V lookup: CDR1 SGHTA, CDR2 FQGNSA. The length of the CDR3 is 14 residues. CDR3 residues: CASSTGLGTDTQYF.

The chain couples TRBV12-3 or TRBV12-4 to TRBJ1-1; lacking DNA, the TRBD1 call made by TCRdb goes unchecked. This CDR3 has 12 amino acids. The CDR3: CASRGQGVEAFF.

This rearrangement joins TRBV7-3 to TRBJ2-1; no DNA is available, so the TRBD1 call from TCRdb remains unchecked. The CDR3 has 13 amino acids. The germline V gene has CDR1 SGHTA and CDR2 FQGTGA. The CDR3 sequence: CASSLGLGGEQFF.

The chain carries TRBV20-1 and TRBJ1-4. The CDR3 loop spans 15 amino acids. Per the germline V gene, CDR1 is DFQATT and CDR2 is SNEGSKA (reference sequence). CDR3 residues: CSARDLGETNEKLFF.

The chain recombines TRBV11-3 with TRBJ1-2; the D gene TCRdb calls, TRBD1, cannot be checked with no DNA. This CDR3 region has 13 residues. Germline CDR1 reads SGHNT; CDR2 reads YENEEA. The CDR3: CASSLAGVYGYTF.

The V call is TRBV29-1, the J call TRBJ2-1; lacking DNA, the TRBD1 call made by TCRdb goes unchecked. The CDR3 is 14 amino acids. In germline, CDR1 is SQVTM, CDR2 ANQGSEA. CDR3 protein: CSVGGGRSYNEQFF.

This chain uses TRBV13 with TRBJ1-1; TCRdb indicates TRBD1, and absent DNA this call remains unverified. Germline CDR1 PRHDT, CDR2 FYEKMQ (reference sequence). There are 14 residues in the CDR3. This chain's CDR3 is CASWGREIQNEAFF.

The rearrangement joins TRBV29-1 to TRBJ2-7; with no DNA, the TCRdb D assignment of TRBD1 cannot be verified. Germline CDR1 reads SQVTM; CDR2 reads ANQGSEA. This CDR3 spans 13 amino acids. The CDR3 loop is CSVGGARSYEQYF.

This chain links TRBV7-8 with TRBJ2-3; TCRdb outputs TRBD2, but without DNA this stays unchecked. This CDR3 comprises 16 residues. CDR1 and CDR2 from the germline V gene are SGHVS and FQNEAQ. CDR3 sequence reads: CASSPLLSGGTDTQYF.

The chain uses TRBV12-3 or TRBV12-4 and TRBJ2-2. This CDR3 is built from 13 residues. CDR3 loop: CASSFRVPGELFF.

This clonotype is identified as medium-sized from frequency. V and J are TRBV4-2 and TRBJ2-7; there is no DNA to check the TCRdb D call of TRBD2. This CDR3 has 14 amino acids. Germline V gene sequence: CDR1 LGHNA, CDR2 YNFKEQ. The CDR3 region is CASSQDALVYEQYF.

The chain recombines TRBV28 with TRBJ2-2. Germline-derived CDR1 and CDR2 are MDHEN and SYDVKM. The CDR3 has 13 residues. CDR3 loop: CASRLANTGELFF.

The chain has TRBV5-1 and TRBJ1-1. The CDR3 is 13 amino acids. CDR1 and CDR2 from the germline V gene are SGHRS and YFSETQ. The chain's CDR3 is CASSPTWRAEAFF. Drawing the rest from reference TRBV5-1 and TRBJ1-1, the complete variable domain is KAGVTQTPRYLIKTRGQQVTLSCSPISGHRSVSWYQQTPGQGLQFLFEYFSETQRNKGNFPGRFSGRQFSNSRSEMNVSTLELGDSALYLCASSPTWRAEAFFGQGTRLTVV.

The chain has TRBV27 and TRBJ1-5. The CDR3 loop spans 18 amino acids. Germline V lookup: CDR1 MNHEY, CDR2 SMNVEV (reference sequence). The CDR3 region is CASSLQTGPIKTYQPQHF.

The chain uses TRBV4-3 and TRBJ2-1; the TCRdb D gene call, TRBD1, has no DNA to confirm it. Germline CDR1 LGHNA, CDR2 YSLEER. This CDR3 comprises 17 residues. CDR3 in amino acids: CASSQLAGQGTVDEQFF.

This chain's CDR3 is CSVYLGDPEAFF. The genes are TRBV29-1 and TRBJ1-1; the D call from TCRdb, TRBD1, cannot be confirmed without DNA. The CDR3 length is 12 residues. The germline CDR1 and CDR2 sequences are SQVTM and ANQGSEA.

The rearrangement joins TRBV5-6 to TRBJ2-3; checking the TCRdb D call of TRBD1 is not possible without DNA. Germline loops: CDR1 SGHDT, CDR2 YYEEEE. The CDR3 totals 13 residues. This CDR3 reads CASSFGGTDTQYF.

This chain uses TRBV5-4 with TRBJ2-7; the D call from TCRdb, TRBD1, cannot be confirmed without DNA. Germline loops: CDR1 SGHNT, CDR2 YYREEE (reference sequence). The CDR3 spans 15 residues. The CDR3 reads CASSFNQGAAWEQYF.

The chain has TRBV5-5 and TRBJ1-2; absent DNA, TCRdb's TRBD1 call cannot be checked. CDR1 is SGHKS and CDR2 is YYEKEE in the germline V gene (reference sequence). This CDR3 has 18 residues. CDR3 residues: CASSSPHVGGIHDYGYTF.

The J gene is TRBJ2-6, the V gene TRBV5-1; checking the TCRdb D call of TRBD1 is not possible without DNA. This CDR3 contains 18 residues. Per germline, CDR1 SGHRS and CDR2 YFSETQ. CDR3 sequence reads: CASSPRTGGTAGANVLTF.

The V call is TRBV29-1, the J call TRBJ1-4. Germline CDR1 SQVTM, CDR2 ANQGSEA. The CDR3 runs to 16 residues. The CDR3 loop reads CSVIASGSATNEKLFF. Full variable domain (missing parts from reference TRBV29-1 and TRBJ1-4): SAVISQKPSRDICQRGTSLTIQCQVDSQVTMMFWYRQQPGQSLTLIATANQGSEATYESGFVIDKFPISRPNLTFSTLTVSNMSPEDSSIYLCSVIASGSATNEKLFFGSGTQLSVL.

The CDR3 protein is CASSLGAAEQFF. The chain combines TRBV27 with TRBJ2-1; the TCRdb call, TRBD1, lacks DNA for checking. This CDR3 is built from 12 residues. CDR1 is MNHEY, CDR2 SMNVEV, per germline (reference sequence).

V is TRBV5-1 and J is TRBJ2-1; absent DNA, TCRdb's TRBD2 call cannot be checked. This CDR3 is built from 15 residues. CDR1 and CDR2 from the germline V gene are SGHRS and YFSETQ. CDR3 amino acids: CASSFFGGDYNEQFF. The whole variable domain, filled in from reference TRBV5-1 and TRBJ2-1, reads KAGVTQTPRYLIKTRGQQVTLSCSPISGHRSVSWYQQTPGQGLQFLFEYFSETQRNKGNFPGRFSGRQFSNSRSEMNVSTLELGDSALYLCASSFFGGDYNEQFFGPGTRLTVL.

The rearrangement links TRBV7-9 to TRBJ1-2; TCRdb calls TRBD1, which cannot be checked without DNA. The CDR3 runs 15 residues. The V gene's germline CDR1 is SEHNR and CDR2 FQNEAQ (reference sequence). CDR3 in amino acids: CASSLEAGLGDGYTF.

The chain employs TRBV29-1 and TRBJ2-1. The CDR3 has 13 residues. Germline V gene sequence: CDR1 SQVTM, CDR2 ANQGSEA. The CDR3 here is CSVFQGSYNEQFF.

The gene calls are TRBV7-2 and TRBJ2-7; as DNA is missing, the TRBD1 call by TCRdb cannot be tested. This CDR3 is built from 18 residues. Germline CDR1 SGHTA, CDR2 FQGNSA. This CDR3 reads CASSARGALGGSSDEQYF.

The rearrangement joins TRBV7-9 to TRBJ2-1; lacking DNA, the TRBD1 call made by TCRdb goes unchecked. The germline V gene encodes CDR1 SEHNR and CDR2 FQNEAQ (reference sequence). This CDR3 is 15 amino acids long. CDR3 in amino acids: CASSSGQGAHNEQFF.

This chain links TRBV4-1 with TRBJ1-2. Germline V gives CDR1 MGHRA, CDR2 YSYEKL. The CDR3 contains 15 residues. The CDR3 loop reads CASSLEELRIDGYTF.

This sequence joins TRBV12-5 and TRBJ2-5. The germline V gene encodes CDR1 LGHNT and CDR2 FRNRAP. The CDR3 length is 12 residues. Here the CDR3 reads CASGTYQETQYF.

This CDR3 reads CASSRNRDGRFQETQYF. The chain links TRBV6-6 to TRBJ2-5; TCRdb returns TRBD1, unconfirmable since there is no DNA. Germline values: CDR1 MNHNY, CDR2 SVGAGI (reference sequence). This CDR3 contains 17 residues.